The TCR beta chain under discussion was sequenced for a study of cytomegalovirus exposure and HLA in healthy donors. Study-level results: The authors excluded some V segments, including TRBV6-2 and TRBV6-3, as indistinguishable.

The PCR made use of 60 Vbeta and 13 Jbeta primers. TCRdb's copy holds only in-frame clones and misses some; the assay was immunoSEQ multiplex PCR. The sample consists of over 55,000 clones, 70% of them appearing once. The J segment lost 0 bases and the V segment lost 7 bases, leaving 7 bases of the junction unmatched. The CDR3 sequence is 16 residues long. The germline V gene encodes CDR1 LNHDA and CDR2 SQIVND (reference sequence). Comments on this clone: The target antigen is unknown.

This chain joins TRBV19 and TRBJ1-5; 9 nucleotides match TRBD1. The sequenced sample was PBMCs. The source of this sequence is a woman between 50 and 59 years old in good health and CMV-seropositive. Written as DNA, the CDR3 is TGTGCCAGTAACACGGGGGGACAGGGTAGCAATCAGCCCCAGCATTTT. Residues: CASNTGGQGSNQPQHF.